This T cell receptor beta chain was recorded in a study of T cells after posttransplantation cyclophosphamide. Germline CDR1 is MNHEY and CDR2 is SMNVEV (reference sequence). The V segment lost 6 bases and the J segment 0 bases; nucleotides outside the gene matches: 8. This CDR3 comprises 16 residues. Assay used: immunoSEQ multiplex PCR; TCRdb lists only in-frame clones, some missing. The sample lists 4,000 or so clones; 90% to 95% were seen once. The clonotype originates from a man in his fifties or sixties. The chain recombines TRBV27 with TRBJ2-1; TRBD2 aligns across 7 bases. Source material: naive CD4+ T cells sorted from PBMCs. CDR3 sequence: CASRQTGGVSYNEQFF. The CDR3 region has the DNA TGTGCCAGCAGGCAGACGGGGGGTGTCTCCTACAATGAGCAGTTCTTC.